The present entry profiles one T cell receptor beta chain with its context. CDR1 and CDR2 (germline): MDHEN, SYDVKM. After removal of 3 bases from V and 5 bases from J, the junction contained 13 bases not matched to a gene. This CDR3 has 17 amino acids. The data belong to a study of blood T cell repertoires in COVID-19. The overall study: Researchers got acute and convalescent COVID-19 samples from the United States, Italy and Spain. From T cells, B-cell-depleted T cells, or PBMCs came the material, which was cDNA or gDNA.

In the original analysis: Amplification of reference gene primers provided the estimated nucleated cell counts. Assay: immunoSEQ multiplex PCR; the TCRdb copy retains only in-frame clones and omits some. That table is the source of V, J and clone size, and D and trimming were worked out from the DNA. Of roughly 250,000 clones in the sample, about 89% were seen once. The rearrangement joins TRBV28 to TRBJ2-1; 7 bases fit TRBD2. The clonotype comes from a man younger than 40 with acute or convalescent COVID-19. Sequencing input: peripheral blood. CDR3 nucleotides: TGTGCCAGCAGTTTCATAGAGTGGGCGGGAGTTCACAATGAGCAGTTCTTC. Its translation is CASSFIEWAGVHNEQFF.